One sample yielded the 18 T cell receptor beta chains listed below, sequenced in a study of PD-L1 blockade in urothelial cancer. Assay: immunoSEQ multiplex PCR; the TCRdb copy retains only in-frame clones and omits some. The sample contains about 80,000 clones, around 87% of which appear only once. The sequences come from PBMCs, collected around atezolizumab (anti-PD-L1) treatment. The source of these receptors is a woman in her 70s with urothelial cancer.

The chain joins TRBV7-9 to TRBJ2-4; D gene uncertain. Germline V gene sequence: CDR1 SEHNR, CDR2 FQNEAQ (reference sequence). Trimming stripped 1 base from V and 5 bases from J, with 12 bases between. CDR3 length: 15 residues. CDR3 sequence (DNA): TGTGCCAGCAGCTTAGACAGCCAGCCACAAAACATTCAGTACTTC. Translation gives CASSLDSQPQNIQYF.

V usage is TRBV4-1 and J usage is TRBJ1-5; D gene uncertain. Germline loops: CDR1 MGHRA, CDR2 YSYEKL. With 4 bases removed from V and 3 bases from J, the gap between germline ends came to 10 bases. CDR3 length equals 14 residues. CDR3 coding DNA: TGCGCCAGCAGCCTCCAGACAATCAATCAGCCCCAGCATTTT. It encodes CASSLQTINQPQHF.

CDR3 nucleotide sequence: TGTGCCAGCAGCCCGTTAGCGGGGGGGACCGGGGAGCTGTTTTTT. Protein product: CASSPLAGGTGELFF. This sequence joins TRBV7-8 and TRBJ2-2; 11 bases line up with TRBD2. The length of the CDR3 is 15 residues. Germline V lookup: CDR1 SGHVS, CDR2 FQNEAQ. Germline trimming cut 5 bases from V and 5 bases from J; bases unmatched to any gene: 4.

This clone was observed a handful of times. V and J are TRBV9 and TRBJ2-2; 7 bases are shared with TRBD2. The J segment lost 6 bases and the V segment lost 3 bases, leaving 11 bases of the junction unmatched. The germline V gene encodes CDR1 SGDLS and CDR2 YYNGEE. The CDR3 covers 16 residues. CDR3 residues: CASSAGTNIFPGELFF. The CDR3 nucleotides are TGTGCCAGCAGCGCCGGGACTAATATCTTCCCCGGGGAGCTGTTTTTT.

This clone was found a few times. The V gene is TRBV28, the J gene TRBJ1-3; the match to TRBD1 covers 9 bases. V dropped 7 bases and J dropped 4; count of bases not matched to a gene: 11. The CDR3 runs to 16 residues. The germline gives CDR1 MDHEN, CDR2 SYDVKM. CDR3 in amino acids: CASTERGTGFGNTIYF. In DNA form, the CDR3 reads TGTGCCAGCACCGAACGAGGGACAGGGTTCGGAAACACCATATATTTT.

The V call is TRBV10-3, the J call TRBJ2-2; D ambiguous. This CDR3 is 12 amino acids long. Germline assignment: CDR1 ENHRY and CDR2 SYGVKD. Trimming pared 7 bases from V and 6 bases from J, leaving 9 bases between. In DNA form, the CDR3 reads TGTGCCATCAATGGAGAGGCCGGGGAGCTGTTTTTT. This encodes CAINGEAGELFF.

The genes are TRBV19 and TRBJ1-2; the D is unclear. Germline assignment: CDR1 LNHDA and CDR2 SQIVND (reference sequence). The CDR3 covers 14 residues. V shed 3 bases and J shed 3 bases, with 11 bases lying between them. Here the CDR3 DNA reads TGTGCCAGTAGTATCCAGGCAGCAGACTATGGCTACACCTTC. Translated, it gives CASSIQAADYGYTF.

The J gene is TRBJ1-1, the V gene TRBV28, with 7 nucleotides matching TRBD1. The trim removed 5 bases at V and 4 bases at J, leaving 10 bases unmatched. CDR3 length: 15 residues. Germline assignment: CDR1 MDHEN and CDR2 SYDVKM. Written as DNA, the CDR3 is TGTGCCAGCAGTAGGGCGGGAGGGGGCACCACTGAAGCTTTCTTT. Protein: CASSRAGGGTTEAFF.

The gene calls are TRBV7-9 and TRBJ2-1; D gene unclear. This CDR3 is 14 amino acids long. Germline loops: CDR1 SEHNR, CDR2 FQNEAQ (reference sequence). V was cut by 1 base and J by 0 bases, with 4 bases left in between. The CDR3 coding sequence is TGTGCCAGCAGCTTAGGCAGCTCCTACAATGAGCAGTTCTTC. Translated, it gives CASSLGSSYNEQFF. Full variable domain (outside the CDR3, taken from reference TRBV7-9 and TRBJ2-1): DTGVSQNPRHKITKRGQNVTFRCDPISEHNRLYWYRQTLGQGPEFLTYFQNEAQLEKSRLLSDRFSAERPKGSFSTLEIQRTEQGDSAMYLCASSLGSSYNEQFFGPGTRLTVL.

The CDR3: CASSSTESYEQYF. The DNA of the CDR3 is TGTGCCAGCAGTTCGACTGAGTCCTACGAGCAGTACTTC. V is TRBV7-2 and J is TRBJ2-7; D is unclear. V lost 6 bases and J lost 1, with 10 bases in between. This CDR3 spans 13 amino acids. Germline CDR1 is SGHTA and CDR2 is FQGNSA.

This sequence joins TRBV5-5 and TRBJ2-2, with D perhaps matching TRBD2 (6 bases). CDR3 size: 16 residues. The germline V gene has CDR1 SGHKS and CDR2 YYEKEE (reference sequence). V was pared by 2 bases and J by 0 bases, with 11 bases between. The CDR3 DNA reads as TGTGCCAGCAGCTTAAGACTAGGACCGAACACCGGGGAGCTGTTTTTT. Protein: CASSLRLGPNTGELFF. The full variable domain, its missing parts supplied by reference TRBV5-5 and TRBJ2-2, is DAGVTQSPTHLIKTRGQQVTLRCSPISGHKSVSWYQQVLGQGPQFIFQYYEKEERGRGNFPDRFSARQFPNYSSELNVNALLLGDSALYLCASSLRLGPNTGELFFGEGSRLTVL.

The chain has TRBV18 and TRBJ2-3, with a tentative D call TRBD1 (6 bases). The germline V gene encodes CDR1 KGHSH and CDR2 LQKENI. V was pared by 9 bases and J by 0 bases, with 16 bases between. The CDR3 covers 15 residues. The chain's CDR3 is CASNSQGWSTDTQYF. The CDR3 bases are TGTGCCAGTAATAGCCAGGGGTGGAGCACAGATACGCAGTATTTT.

This chain connects TRBV28 to TRBJ2-7; 8 nucleotides agree with TRBD1. Germline V gene lookup returns CDR1 MDHEN and CDR2 SYDVKM. The CDR3 sequence is 14 residues long. J lost 3 bases, V lost 7 bases, and 8 bases had no gene match. CDR3 DNA: TGTGCCAGCATAACAGGGGGTCAGGTCTACGAGCAGTACTTC. It codes for CASITGGQVYEQYF.

This rearrangement joins TRBV5-4 to TRBJ2-6; 8 positions agree with TRBD1. CDR1 SGHNT and CDR2 YYREEE come from the germline V gene (reference sequence). The CDR3 is made up of 15 amino acids. V was clipped by 8 bases and J by 0 bases; unmatched bases: 4. CDR3 bases: TGTGCCAGGGGGGACAGGAGCTCTGGGGCCAACGTCCTGACTTTC. This codes for CARGDRSSGANVLTF.

The gene calls are TRBV5-6 and TRBJ1-5; D is unresolved. Germline V CDR1 and CDR2: SGHDT, YYEEEE. Trimming removed 0 bases at V and 0 bases at J, with 7 bases between. The CDR3 runs 15 residues. The CDR3 sequence is CASSLGAFSNQPQHF. CDR3 coding DNA: TGTGCCAGCAGCTTGGGAGCATTTAGCAATCAGCCCCAGCATTTT.

This chain links TRBV5-1 with TRBJ2-1; 10 bases align to TRBD2. The V gene's germline CDR1 is SGHRS and CDR2 YFSETQ. This CDR3 is 14 amino acids long. Trimming removed 4 bases from V and 6 bases from J; junction bases left unmatched: 4. The CDR3 DNA reads as TGCGCCAGCAGCCAGGGGACTAGCGCCAATGAGCAGTTCTTC. It encodes CASSQGTSANEQFF.

This sequence joins TRBV28 and TRBJ2-3; perhaps TRBD2 as D (5 bases). CDR1 and CDR2 (germline): MDHEN, SYDVKM. Trimming removed 6 bases from V and 7 bases from J, with 14 bases in between. The CDR3 is 13 residues long. CDR3 residues: CASRIPLAYTQYF. As DNA, the CDR3 is TGTGCCAGCAGAATTCCCCTAGCTTATACGCAGTATTTT. The full variable domain, completed using reference TRBV28 and TRBJ2-3, is DVKVTQSSRYLVKRTGEKVFLECVQDMDHENMFWYRQDPGLGLRLIYFSYDVKMKEKGDIPEGYSVSREKKERFSLILESASTNQTSMYLCASRIPLAYTQYFGPGTRLTVL.

V usage is TRBV18 and J usage is TRBJ2-7; D is possibly TRBD2 (7 bases). The V end was cut by 0 bases, the J end by 6 bases, with 21 bases between. This CDR3 comprises 17 residues. Looked up from germline, CDR1 is KGHSH and CDR2 is LQKENI. The CDR3 is CASSPPEAFAGALEQYF. Here the CDR3 DNA reads TGTGCCAGCTCACCACCGGAGGCCTTCGCGGGGGCCCTCGAGCAGTACTTC.